This entry lists 31 T cell receptor beta chains sequenced from one sample in a study of blood T cell repertoires in COVID-19. The assay was immunoSEQ multiplex PCR, and TCRdb's table has in-frame clones only and misses some. This repertoire shows around 330,000 clones, about nine tenths found once; its top ten account for roughly 5.3%. The sequenced material came from PBMCs or T cells enriched from blood (not recorded which). Receptors originate from a man aged 60 to 75 who had recovered from COVID-19.

The chain uses TRBV9 and TRBJ1-3; a possible D gene is TRBD1 (6 bases). Germline values: CDR1 SGDLS, CDR2 YYNGEE. The length of the CDR3 is 17 residues. V was cut by 0 bases and J by 2 bases, with 15 bases left in between. DNA for the CDR3: TGTGCCAGCAGCGTAGTCGGACAGTCACTAGCTGGAAACACCATATATTTT. It encodes CASSVVGQSLAGNTIYF.

The chain couples TRBV6-1 to TRBJ2-3, with TRBD1 matching 8 bases. The junction had 0 bases not matched to a gene; V was cut back by 3 bases and J by 1 base. Germline assignment: CDR1 MNHNS and CDR2 SASEGT. The CDR3 runs to 14 residues. The DNA for the CDR3 is TGTGCCAGCAGTGAGACAGGGGGCACAGATACGCAGTATTTT. Its translation: CASSETGGTDTQYF.

This CDR3 reads CASSYGTGRPISNEQFF. The CDR3 DNA is TGCGCCAGCAGCTACGGGACAGGGAGGCCAATATCCAATGAGCAGTTCTTC. The chain joins TRBV5-1 to TRBJ2-1; TRBD1 matches at 9 bases. After removal of 3 bases from V and 6 bases from J, the junction contained 13 bases not matched to a gene. The germline V gene encodes CDR1 SGHRS and CDR2 YFSETQ. CDR3 length: 17 amino acids.

This chain links TRBV3-1 (or the pseudogene TRBV3-2) with TRBJ2-2; TRBD2 matches at 12 bases. Germline lookup yields CDR1 LGHDT and CDR2 YNNKEL (reference sequence). The CDR3 has 17 residues. The V gene end was trimmed by 5 bases and the J gene end by 7 bases; junction bases not matched to a gene: 11. The CDR3 DNA reads TGTGCCAGCAGCACCTGGACTAGCGGGATGATCGGCGGGGAGCTGTTTTTT. Protein product: CASSTWTSGMIGGELFF.

The V gene is TRBV7-9, the J gene TRBJ1-2; 8 nucleotides line up with TRBD1. The CDR3 extends over 17 amino acids. Unmatched junction bases numbered 14, after V lost 1 base and J lost 7 bases. Germline assignment: CDR1 SEHNR and CDR2 FQNEAQ (reference sequence). The CDR3 sequence: CASSLENMAQGDSGYTF. The DNA for the CDR3 is TGTGCCAGCAGCTTAGAAAATATGGCACAGGGGGATTCTGGCTACACCTTC.

V gene TRBV28 combines with J gene TRBJ1-2; the match to TRBD1 covers 8 bases. This CDR3 region has 14 residues. J gave up 4 bases and V 5 bases, and 6 bases lay outside the gene matches. Per the germline V gene, CDR1 is MDHEN and CDR2 is SYDVKM. CDR3 protein: CASSDGQGTYGYTF. The DNA for the CDR3 is TGTGCCAGCAGTGATGGACAGGGAACCTATGGCTACACCTTC.

This sequence joins TRBV7-2 and TRBJ2-7, with 7 nucleotides matching TRBD2. J gave up 4 bases and V 1 base, and 10 bases lay outside the gene matches. Looked up from germline, CDR1 is SGHTA and CDR2 is FQGNSA. This CDR3 has 16 residues. CDR3 coding DNA: TGTGCCAGCAGCTTAGTTGCTAGCGGAAAGGAGTACGAGCAGTACTTC. This gives the protein CASSLVASGKEYEQYF.

The chain has TRBV15 and TRBJ1-6; maybe TRBD1 (5 bases). The CDR3 consists of 14 residues. Germline CDR1 reads LNHNV; CDR2 reads YYDKDF (reference sequence). Trimming pared 4 bases from V and 8 bases from J, leaving 12 bases between. The CDR3 sequence: CATSTRLGDSPLHF. The DNA for the CDR3 is TGTGCCACCAGCACCAGATTAGGGGATTCACCCCTCCACTTT. The variable domain in full, completed from reference TRBV15 and TRBJ1-6, reads DAMVIQNPRYQVTQFGKPVTLSCSQTLNHNVMYWYQQKSSQAPKLLFHYYDKDFNNEADTPDNFQSRRPNTSFCFLDIRSPGLGDTAMYLCATSTRLGDSPLHFGNGTRLTVT.

J is TRBJ2-7 and V is TRBV7-2; a weak D match, TRBD1 (6 bases). The germline V and J ends were trimmed by 0 bases and 5 bases, with 17 bases remaining between them. The V gene's germline CDR1 is SGHTA and CDR2 FQGNSA. This CDR3 comprises 16 residues. The CDR3 DNA sequence: TGTGCCAGCAGCTTAGCGTTAATAGGACAGATCCACGAGCAGTACTTC. Its translation is CASSLALIGQIHEQYF.

J is TRBJ2-5 and V is TRBV7-9, with D perhaps matching TRBD2 (6 bases). V lost 1 base to trimming and J lost 1 base, with 10 bases between them. This CDR3 comprises 15 residues. CDR1 SEHNR and CDR2 FQNEAQ come from the germline V gene (reference sequence). In DNA form, the CDR3 reads TGTGCCAGCAGCTTAGAGCTAGCGACCCAAGAGACCCAGTACTTC. Protein: CASSLELATQETQYF.

The V gene is TRBV11-3, the J gene TRBJ2-2; 7 nucleotides agree with TRBD2. Germline CDR1 and CDR2: SGHNT and YENEEA. This CDR3 comprises 15 residues. Losses at the gene ends were 4 bases for V and 5 bases for J; bases not matched to a gene: 7. As DNA, the CDR3 is TGTGCCAGCAGCTGGGGCGGGAGTGAAACCGGGGAGCTGTTTTTT. It yields the protein CASSWGGSETGELFF. The variable domain in full, completed from reference TRBV11-3 and TRBJ2-2, reads EAGVVQSPRYKIIEKKQPVAFWCNPISGHNTLYWYLQNLGQGPELLIRYENEEAVDDSQLPKDRFSAERLKGVDSTLKIQPAELGDSAVYLCASSWGGSETGELFFGEGSRLTVL.

This clone was counted once. The chain has TRBV19 and TRBJ1-4; perhaps TRBD1 as D (5 bases). The V and J ends lost 4 bases and 0 bases respectively, with 9 bases between them. From germline, CDR1 is LNHDA and CDR2 SQIVND (reference sequence). This CDR3 contains 15 residues. Here the CDR3 DNA reads TGTGCCAGTAGTACTATAGGGGCAACTAATGAAAAACTGTTTTTT. Its protein product is CASSTIGATNEKLFF.

This clone was seen a few times. The CDR3 spells CASSLAGANYGYTF. The DNA for the CDR3 is TGTGCCAGCAGTTTAGCAGGGGCGAACTATGGCTACACCTTC. The chain employs TRBV28 and TRBJ1-2; perhaps TRBD1 as D (6 bases). The CDR3 contains 14 residues. The V gene's germline CDR1 is MDHEN and CDR2 SYDVKM. V gave up 2 bases and J gave up 2 bases, with 9 bases separating them.

Concerning this clone itself: Other DNA sequences in this sample translate to the same CDR3. The V and J genes are TRBV5-1 and TRBJ2-3; a possible D gene is TRBD1 (5 bases). Germline-derived CDR1 and CDR2 are SGHRS and YFSETQ. The CDR3 is 15 amino acids. V lost 0 bases and J 0 bases, leaving 8 bases between the germline ends. The CDR3 bases are TGCGCCAGCAGCTTGGGGGGCGGTAGCACAGATACGCAGTATTTT. Residues: CASSLGGGSTDTQYF.

The chain links TRBV7-9 to TRBJ1-5; D is perhaps TRBD1 (6 bases). The germline gives CDR1 SEHNR, CDR2 FQNEAQ (reference sequence). The ends were cut back, 1 base at V and 3 bases at J, with 10 bases in the middle. CDR3 length: 15 amino acids. DNA of the CDR3: TGTGCCAGCAGCTTAGTAGGGGGACCCAATCAGCCCCAGCATTTT. Its protein is CASSLVGGPNQPQHF.

This clone turned up a few times. This CDR3 is CASSPGEKAFF. The CDR3 bases are TGTGCCAGCTCACCCGGGGAAAAGGCTTTCTTT. The chain uses TRBV18 and TRBJ1-1; D call uncertain. The germline gives CDR1 KGHSH, CDR2 LQKENI. This CDR3 has 11 residues. V shed 3 bases and J shed 11 bases, with 10 bases lying between them.

This chain joins TRBV24-1 and TRBJ2-3; the match to TRBD2 covers 9 bases. CDR1 is KGHDR, CDR2 SFDVKD, per germline. This CDR3 has 19 residues. The trim removed 4 bases at V and 1 base at J, leaving 14 bases unmatched. As DNA, the CDR3 is TGTGCCACCAGTGACCTCTTTTTGGGCGGGAGGGCCCGCACAGATACGCAGTATTTT. Protein: CATSDLFLGGRARTDTQYF.

The V and J genes are TRBV7-2 and TRBJ1-5, with D uncertain. The V end was cut by 3 bases, the J end by 0 bases, with 12 bases between. This CDR3 comprises 16 residues. Germline assignment: CDR1 SGHTA and CDR2 FQGNSA. CDR3 DNA: TGTGCCAGCAGCTTTTTTCCCCACAATAGCAATCAGCCCCAGCATTTT. Encoded protein: CASSFFPHNSNQPQHF.

The V call is TRBV2, the J call TRBJ1-5, with TRBD1 as a possible D gene (6 bases). The V end lost 5 bases, the J end lost 2 bases, and 16 bases lay between the germline ends. This CDR3 is built from 16 residues. Germline CDR1 and CDR2: SNHLY and FYNNEI. As DNA, the CDR3 is TGTGCCAGCAGTCCTAACAGGGCGCTAGGCAATCAGCCCCAGCATTTT. This encodes CASSPNRALGNQPQHF.

On this clone itself: Distinct nucleotide sequences in the sample also encode this CDR3. The chain has TRBV28 and TRBJ2-7; no clear D gene. V was cut by 1 base and J by 3 bases, with 4 bases left in between. CDR3 length equals 12 residues. Germline CDR1 is MDHEN and CDR2 is SYDVKM. Here the CDR3 DNA reads TGTGCCAGCAGTTTATCGGGCTACGAGCAGTACTTC. Its protein is CASSLSGYEQYF.

This sequence joins TRBV10-3 and TRBJ1-1; no clear D gene. This CDR3 contains 13 residues. Germline V gene sequence: CDR1 ENHRY, CDR2 SYGVKD. The V and J ends lost 5 bases and 0 bases respectively, with 7 bases between them. The DNA of the CDR3 is TGTGCCATCAGTCAGAATATGAACACTGAAGCTTTCTTT. Translating gives CAISQNMNTEAFF.

This chain connects TRBV12-1 to TRBJ1-6; TRBD1, the table's D call, was not compared with the DNA. TRBV12-1 has pseudogene status. CDR3 length equals 14 residues. The CDR3 spells CASSFKGGRSPLHF. Written as DNA, the CDR3 is TGTGCCAGCAGCTTTAAAGGGGGTCGTTCACCCCTCCACTTT.

This clone has only one observation. The genes are TRBV10-3 and TRBJ2-7; 11 bases are a match to TRBD2. V was pared by 9 bases and J by 2 bases, with 18 bases of the junction left unmatched. Germline V gene lookup returns CDR1 ENHRY and CDR2 SYGVKD. There are 18 residues in the CDR3. The CDR3: CAITSTGLAGISPYEQYF. The CDR3 coding sequence is TGTGCCATTACCTCGACTGGACTAGCGGGCATTTCCCCCTACGAGCAGTACTTC.

J is TRBJ2-7 and V is TRBV5-1, with TRBD1 matching over 8 bases. The CDR3 is 16 amino acids. Germline CDR1 SGHRS, CDR2 YFSETQ. Trimming cost V 0 bases and J 5 bases; bases outside gene matches: 10. CDR3 sequence (DNA): TGCGCCAGCAGCTTGGACCTGACAGGGGAAAGGGACGAGCAGTACTTC. It encodes CASSLDLTGERDEQYF.

This clone was seen a single time. The CDR3: CASTSFGGGNQPQHF. In DNA form, the CDR3 reads TGTGCCAGTACCTCGTTTGGGGGGGGTAATCAGCCCCAGCATTTT. This sequence joins TRBV19 and TRBJ1-5, with a weak D call TRBD1 (5 bases). The CDR3 is 15 amino acids. Trimming took off 7 bases at V and 4 bases at J, with 17 bases between the two ends. Germline CDR1 is LNHDA and CDR2 is SQIVND (reference sequence).

This chain joins TRBV28 and TRBJ2-7, with 11 bases fitting TRBD2. V shed 6 bases and J 6 bases; nucleotides not matched to a gene: 10. The CDR3 runs to 15 residues. Germline V lookup: CDR1 MDHEN, CDR2 SYDVKM. The DNA of the CDR3 is TGTGCCAGCAGCATACCTATAGCGGGAGGGCCCGAGCAGTACTTC. This codes for CASSIPIAGGPEQYF.

The chain couples TRBV7-2 to TRBJ1-1; TRBD1 is a possible D gene (5 bases). V lost 2 bases and J 5 bases, leaving 12 bases between the germline ends. CDR3 size: 14 residues. CDR1 is SGHTA and CDR2 is FQGNSA in the germline V gene. For the CDR3, the DNA is TGTGCCAGCAGCTTATCTGCGGGGCGGACTGAAGCTTTCTTT. Its translation is CASSLSAGRTEAFF. Looking up the rest from reference TRBV7-2 and TRBJ1-1 gives the full variable domain: GAGVSQSPSNKVTEKGKDVELRCDPISGHTALYWYRQSLGQGLEFLIYFQGNSAPDKSGLPSDRFSAERTGGSVSTLTIQRTQQEDSAVYLCASSLSAGRTEAFFGQGTRLTVV.

The chain is built from TRBV19 and TRBJ1-1, with unresolved D. The CDR3 totals 15 residues. Trimming took off 3 bases at V and 7 bases at J, with 18 bases between the two ends. Per the germline V gene, CDR1 is LNHDA and CDR2 is SQIVND (reference sequence). CDR3 DNA: TGTGCCAGTAGTATCGTAATGGCAGTAACAATTGAAGCTTTCTTT. It encodes CASSIVMAVTIEAFF.

This clone was counted a few times. The junction shows a germline mismatch at one end, possibly a read error. This sequence joins TRBV19 and TRBJ2-7, with 7 bases matching TRBD1. The CDR3 loop spans 12 amino acids. The germline V gene encodes CDR1 LNHDA and CDR2 SQIVND (reference sequence). CDR3 nucleotides: TGTGCCAGTAGTAAGTATCAGGGACAGTCCTTCTTC. Translating it yields CASSKYQGQSFF.

This chain joins TRBV24-1 and TRBJ1-2, with D perhaps matching TRBD1 (6 bases). Germline assignment: CDR1 KGHDR and CDR2 SFDVKD. The V gene lost 9 bases and the J gene lost 5 bases, with 15 bases spanning the gap. This CDR3 region has 13 residues. The CDR3 sequence is CATGTPGVYGYTF. In DNA, the CDR3 is TGTGCCACCGGAACGCCAGGGGTGTATGGCTACACCTTC.

The rearrangement joins TRBV24-1 to TRBJ1-5; TRBD1 matches at 8 bases. The V gene's germline CDR1 is KGHDR and CDR2 SFDVKD. V was pared by 4 bases and J by 6 bases, with 10 bases of the junction left unmatched. This CDR3 comprises 16 residues. CDR3 residues: CATSDPRQGMGQPQHF. CDR3 coding DNA: TGTGCCACCAGTGACCCCAGACAGGGGATGGGTCAGCCCCAGCATTTT.